This TCR beta chain was documented in a study of shared clonotypes between healthy human individuals. The assay was immunoSEQ multiplex PCR, and TCRdb's table has in-frame clones only and misses some. The table has around 1.1 million clones, approximately 75% seen once; the top ten hold more than 0.85%. CDR1 and CDR2 (germline): SGHTA, FQGNSA. The germline V and J ends were trimmed by 5 bases and 1 base, with 12 bases remaining between them. The CDR3 sequence is 15 residues long. The chain combines TRBV7-2 with TRBJ2-1; a weak D match, TRBD1 (6 bases). The sequence derives from a man aged 18 to 29 in good health. Some clones in this sample may be carry-over from other donors' samples. Sequencing was carried out using memory CD4+ T cells from PBMCs. Subset meaning: CD45RA-negative fraction. CDR3 amino acids: CASSPDRESYNEQFF. The CDR3 region has the DNA TGTGCCAGCAGCCCGGACAGAGAGTCCTACAATGAGCAGTTCTTC.